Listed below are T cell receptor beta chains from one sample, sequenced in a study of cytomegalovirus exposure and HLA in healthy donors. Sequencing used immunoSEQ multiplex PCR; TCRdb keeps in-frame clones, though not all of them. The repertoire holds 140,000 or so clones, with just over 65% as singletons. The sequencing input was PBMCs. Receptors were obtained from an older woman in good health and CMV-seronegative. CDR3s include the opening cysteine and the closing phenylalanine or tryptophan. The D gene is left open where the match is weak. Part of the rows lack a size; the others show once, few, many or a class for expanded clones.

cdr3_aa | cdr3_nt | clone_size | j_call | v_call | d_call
CASSLTPPGQLSGNTIYF | TGTGCCAGCAGTTTGACCCCACCGGGACAGCTCTCTGGAAACACCATATATTTT | few | TRBJ1-3 | TRBV27 | TRBD1
CASTRTGRRVLTF | TGTGCCAGCACTAGGACAGGGCGTCGGGTCCTGACTTTC | NA | TRBJ2-6 | TRBV2 | TRBD1
CASSRDYSYGYTF | TGTGCCAGCAGCCGGGACTACTCCTATGGCTACACCTTC | few | TRBJ1-2 | TRBV7-9 | NA
CASSQDFVASGSFIYEQYF | TGCGCCAGCAGCCAAGATTTTGTAGCTAGCGGGAGCTTCATCTACGAGCAGTACTTC | NA | TRBJ2-7 | TRBV4-3 | TRBD2
CASSLEVAGTEAFF | TGCGCCAGCAGCTTGGAGGTGGCGGGCACTGAAGCTTTCTTT | NA | TRBJ1-1 | TRBV5-1 | NA
CASSLDPGQPQHF | TGTGCCAGCAGCTTAGATCCGGGACAGCCCCAGCATTTT | NA | TRBJ1-5 | TRBV7-8 | NA
CASTSTGVGETQYF | TGTGCCAGCACCTCGACAGGGGTCGGGGAGACCCAGTACTTC | few | TRBJ2-5 | TRBV28 | TRBD1
CASSLVGTANTEAFF | TGTGCCAGCAGCTTAGTTGGGACAGCGAACACTGAAGCTTTCTTT | NA | TRBJ1-1 | TRBV7-2 | TRBD1
CASSIRGSGGGRSGELFF | TGTGCCAGTAGTATCCGCGGATCCGGGGGGGGGCGATCCGGGGAGCTGTTTTTT | NA | TRBJ2-2 | TRBV19 | TRBD2
CASSPGLAYNEQFF | TGTGCCAGCAGCCCGGGACTAGCTTACAATGAGCAGTTCTTC | NA | TRBJ2-1 | TRBV7-9 | TRBD2
CASSTYRVTQPQHF | TGTGCCAGCAGCACCTACAGGGTAACTCAGCCCCAGCATTTT | once | TRBJ1-5 | TRBV7-2 | NA
CASSPDRANYGYTF | TGTGCCAGCAGCCCGGACAGGGCTAACTATGGCTACACCTTC | NA | TRBJ1-2 | TRBV16 | TRBD1
CASTSRTRSQRVGELFF | TGCGCCAGCACCTCCAGGACGCGTAGTCAGAGGGTCGGGGAGCTGTTTTTT | few | TRBJ2-2 | TRBV5-1 | NA
CASSVDPRDNEQFF | TGTGCCAGCAGCGTAGATCCCAGGGACAATGAGCAGTTCTTC | NA | TRBJ2-1 | TRBV9 | NA
CASSLDFTDTQYF | TGTGCCAGCAGCTTAGACTTCACAGATACGCAGTATTTT | few | TRBJ2-3 | TRBV11-3 | NA
CASSQDLYTDTQYF | TGCGCCAGCAGCCAAGACCTCTACACAGATACGCAGTATTTT | NA | TRBJ2-3 | TRBV4-3 | NA
CASSDRLTGELFF | TGTGCCAGCAGTGATCGACTCACCGGGGAGCTGTTTTTT | NA | TRBJ2-2 | TRBV2 | NA
CASSPSGAYEQYF | TGTGCCAGCTCACCAAGCGGGGCCTACGAGCAGTACTTC | once | TRBJ2-7 | TRBV18 | TRBD2
CASKGTSGSYNEQFF | TGTGCCAGCAAGGGGACTAGCGGGAGCTACAATGAGCAGTTCTTC | few | TRBJ2-1 | TRBV7-2 | TRBD2
CASSKTSLSSYEQYF | TGCGCCAGCAGCAAGACTAGCCTCAGCTCCTACGAGCAGTACTTC | NA | TRBJ2-7 | TRBV5-1 | TRBD2
CASSQEWQDNQPQHF | TGTGCCAGCAGCCAAGAGTGGCAGGACAATCAGCCCCAGCATTTT | NA | TRBJ1-5 | TRBV4-2 | NA
CASSPQAGGGWNIQYF | TGTGCCAGTAGTCCCCAAGCGGGAGGAGGTTGGAACATTCAGTACTTC | few | TRBJ2-4 | TRBV19 | TRBD2
CASSNNRGGGTEAFF | TGTGCCAGTAGTAACAACAGGGGGGGAGGCACTGAAGCTTTCTTT | NA | TRBJ1-1 | TRBV19 | TRBD1
CASSPGQGNTEAFF | TGTGCCAGCAGCCCCGGACAGGGGAATACTGAAGCTTTCTTT | few | TRBJ1-1 | TRBV9 | TRBD1
CASSLAGGIDTQYF | TGCGCCAGCAGCTTGGCAGGGGGCATAGATACGCAGTATTTT | NA | TRBJ2-3 | TRBV5-1 | TRBD1
CASSFGRLVEETQYF | TGCGCCAGCAGCTTTGGTAGACTAGTCGAAGAGACCCAGTACTTC | NA | TRBJ2-5 | TRBV5-1 | NA
CASSPQGAYPEAFF | TGTGCCAGCTCACCACAGGGGGCATACCCTGAAGCTTTCTTT | few | TRBJ1-1 | TRBV18 | TRBD1
CASSLDLSSYNEQFF | TGTGCCAGCAGCTTAGACTTAAGCTCCTACAATGAGCAGTTCTTC | NA | TRBJ2-1 | TRBV7-8 | NA
CASIQGNTGELFF | TGTGCCAGCATACAGGGGAACACCGGGGAGCTGTTTTTT | NA | TRBJ2-2 | TRBV6-5 | NA
CASRGQSLGYTF | TGTGCCAGCAGGGGACAGTCCCTCGGCTACACCTTC | NA | TRBJ1-2 | TRBV2 | TRBD1
CASSSTGDEETQYF | TGTGCCAGCAGCTCAACAGGGGATGAAGAGACCCAGTACTTC | NA | TRBJ2-5 | TRBV5-6 | TRBD1
CSVEDRKGVGLSNEQFF | TGCAGCGTTGAAGATCGGAAGGGGGTAGGGCTAAGTAATGAGCAGTTCTTC | NA | TRBJ2-1 | TRBV29-1 | NA
CASSFRSGEQYF | TGTGCCAGCAGCTTTCGTAGCGGCGAGCAGTACTTC | NA | TRBJ2-7 | TRBV11-3 | NA
CASSLSGNTDTQYF | TGTGCCAGCAGCTTGAGCGGAAACACAGATACGCAGTATTTT | NA | TRBJ2-3 | TRBV5-6 | NA
CASSATGTGSDEQFF | TGTGCCAGCAGTGCTACCGGGACAGGGTCGGATGAGCAGTTCTTC | NA | TRBJ2-1 | TRBV28 | TRBD1
CASNQNTGELFF | TGTGCCAGCAATCAGAACACCGGGGAGCTGTTTTTT | few | TRBJ2-2 | TRBV6-6 | NA
CASSEGGAMNTEAFF | TGTGCCAGTAGTGAAGGGGGAGCAATGAACACTGAAGCTTTCTTT | few | TRBJ1-1 | TRBV19 | NA
CASSSTGVTNEKLFF | TGTGCCAGCAGCTCGACAGGTGTAACTAATGAAAAACTGTTTTTT | NA | TRBJ1-4 | TRBV7-2 | NA
CASSPTPGQGAEQYF | TGTGCCAGCTCCCCCACCCCGGGACAGGGGGCCGAGCAGTACTTC | NA | TRBJ2-7 | TRBV18 | TRBD1
CATSMELRGRGDEQFF | TGTGCCACCAGTATGGAACTTCGCGGGAGAGGCGATGAGCAGTTCTTC | NA | TRBJ2-1 | TRBV15 | TRBD2
CASRGDRAYEQYF | TGTGCCAGCAGGGGGGACAGGGCCTACGAGCAGTACTTC | few | TRBJ2-7 | TRBV5-6 | TRBD1
CASSPRGSGRVREQFF | TGTGCCAGCAGCCCACGCGGTAGCGGGAGGGTGAGGGAGCAGTTCTTC | NA | TRBJ2-1 | TRBV7-2 | TRBD2
CASSVGGALQDTQYF | TGTGCCAGCAGCGTAGGTGGGGCCCTCCAGGATACGCAGTATTTT | NA | TRBJ2-3 | TRBV9 | NA
CASSFDGVRQPQHF | TGTGCCAGCAGCTTTGACGGGGTCCGTCAGCCCCAGCATTTT | NA | TRBJ1-5 | TRBV7-9 | NA
CSAKAGRGNTIYF | TGCAGCGCCAAGGCGGGGAGGGGAAACACCATATATTTT | few | TRBJ1-3 | TRBV29-1 | NA
CASSPRTGYGYTF | TGTGCCAGCAGCCCTCGGACAGGCTATGGCTACACCTTC | NA | TRBJ1-2 | TRBV6-6 | TRBD1
CASGLVAFRGTSGNTIYF | TGTGCTAGTGGTTTGGTGGCCTTTAGGGGGACCTCTGGAAACACCATATATTTT | few | TRBJ1-3 | TRBV12-5 | NA
CASSQARQRNSPLRF | TGCGCCAGCAGCCAAGCGAGACAGAGAAATTCACCCCTCCGCTTT | NA | TRBJ1-6 | TRBV4-1 | NA
CASSPLSGGVGETQYF | TGTGCCAGCAGCCCGCTTAGCGGGGGGGTAGGAGAGACCCAGTACTTC | NA | TRBJ2-5 | TRBV5-6 | TRBD2
CASSQFVGGNDGYTF | TGTGCCAGCAGCCAGTTCGTGGGGGGTAACGATGGCTACACCTTC | NA | TRBJ1-2 | TRBV14 | NA
CASRTRTGRRGNQPQHF | TGTGCCAGTAGAACCAGGACTGGGAGGAGGGGCAATCAGCCCCAGCATTTT | many | TRBJ1-5 | TRBV19 | NA